A selection of T cell receptor beta chains follows, all from one sample in a study of Ad26.COV2.S vaccination and SARS-CoV-2 variants. Method: immunoSEQ multiplex PCR; TCRdb's copy keeps in-frame clones and lacks some. The sample lists hundreds of thousands of clones, 92% occurring once. The sample in question was peripheral blood, obtained after recovery from COVID-19. The source of these receptors is a human donor who had recovered from COVID-19. Each CDR3 is given with its conserved first and last residue. A D gene is named only where the DNA matches it firmly. Rows may omit the clone size; those that give it use once, few, many or a size class.

J	size	D	V	DNA	CDR3
TRBJ2-2	.	.	TRBV6-6	TGTGCCAGCAGCCGGGACTCCGGGGAGCTGTTTTTT	CASSRDSGELFF
TRBJ2-2	once	.	TRBV5-4	TGTGCCAACAGCTTTGGGGCCGGGGAGCTGTTTTTT	CANSFGAGELFF
TRBJ1-6	.	.	TRBV12-5	TGTGCTAGTGGTTTGGTAGGAAAATCGGTGTCACCCCTCCACTTT	CASGLVGKSVSPLHF
TRBJ1-5	.	.	TRBV15	TGTGCCACCAGCAACCGGGGGTCCAATCAGCCCCAGCATTTT	CATSNRGSNQPQHF
TRBJ2-2	.	.	TRBV6-5	TGTGCCAGCAATAGGGGGGGCACCGGGGAGCTGTTTTTT	CASNRGGTGELFF
TRBJ1-2	.	TRBD1	TRBV6-4	TGTGCCAGCAGCAGCGGGACAGGACTTGGCTACACCTTC	CASSSGTGLGYTF
TRBJ2-1	.	.	TRBV9	TGTGCCAGCAGTGTCGGAGGGTCCTACAATGAGCAGTTCTTC	CASSVGGSYNEQFF
TRBJ1-1	.	TRBD1	TRBV12-5	TGTGCTAGTGGTCCCGGGACAGGGGGGTGGGAAGCTTTCTTT	CASGPGTGGWEAFF
TRBJ2-7	.	.	TRBV11-1	TGTGCCAGCAGCGGAAACAGGGATATTTACGAGCAGTACTTC	CASSGNRDIYEQYF
TRBJ1-1	.	.	TRBV5-6	TGTGCCAGCAGCTCGCAGGGCGGGACTGAAGCTTTCTTT	CASSSQGGTEAFF
TRBJ2-6	.	.	TRBV7-9	TGTGCCAGCAGCTTTAGGACTGTTTACTCTGGGGCCAACGTCCTGACTTTC	CASSFRTVYSGANVLTF